The following is a T cell receptor (beta chain) sequence with its context. This sample is part of a study of blood T cell repertoires in COVID-19. As for the study in general: COVID-19 samples collected from the United States, Italy and Spain covered acute and convalescent phases. Sample material is recorded as cDNA or gDNA derived from T cells, B-cell-depleted T cells, or PBMCs.

CDR1 LNHDA and CDR2 SQIVND come from the germline V gene (reference sequence). Trimming took 3 bases from V and 10 from J, leaving 13 bases between them. CDR3 length equals 13 residues. Only in-frame clones appear in the TCRdb table, and some are missing; sequencing was by immunoSEQ multiplex PCR. The sample consists of around 75,000 clones, around 74% of them appearing once. The chain joins TRBV19 to TRBJ2-1; D might be TRBD2 (5 bases). The specimen sequenced was peripheral blood. The clonotype was recovered from a woman of 80 years or more with active or convalescent COVID-19. This CDR3 is CASSISSFDEQFF. In DNA, the CDR3 is TGTGCCAGTAGTATTTCTAGCTTCGACGAGCAGTTCTTC.